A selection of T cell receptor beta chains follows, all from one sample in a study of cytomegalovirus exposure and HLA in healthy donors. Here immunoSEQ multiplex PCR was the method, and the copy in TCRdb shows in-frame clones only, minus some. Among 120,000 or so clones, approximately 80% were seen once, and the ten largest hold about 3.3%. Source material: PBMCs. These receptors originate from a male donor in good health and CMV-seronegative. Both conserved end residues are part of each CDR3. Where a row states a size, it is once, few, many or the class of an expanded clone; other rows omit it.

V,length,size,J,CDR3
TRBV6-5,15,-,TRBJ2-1,CASSLDRYEGNEQFF
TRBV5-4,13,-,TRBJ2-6,CASSLAGANGLTF
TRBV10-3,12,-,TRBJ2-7,CAISESSYEQYF
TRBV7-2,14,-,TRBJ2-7,CASSLSVRANEQYF
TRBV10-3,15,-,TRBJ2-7,CAISTRTGGLGEQYF
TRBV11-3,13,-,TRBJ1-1,CASSSTGSRKAFF
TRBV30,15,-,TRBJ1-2,CAWSEGQGVAYGYTF
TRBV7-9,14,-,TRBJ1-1,CASRRTGLNTEAFF
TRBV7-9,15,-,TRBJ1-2,CASSSVDRGLGGYTF
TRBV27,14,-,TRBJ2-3,CASSLGWTVDTQYF
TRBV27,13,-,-,CASSPGVPYEQYF
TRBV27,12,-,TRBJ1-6,CASQNRWSPLHF
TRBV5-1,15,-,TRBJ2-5,CASRPTGTKQETQYF
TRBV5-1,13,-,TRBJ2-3,CASSLDSPDTQYF
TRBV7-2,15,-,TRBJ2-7,CASSLGGVGVDEQYF
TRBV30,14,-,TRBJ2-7,CAWSRTGGSYEQYF
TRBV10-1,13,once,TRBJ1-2,CASSASGNYGYTF
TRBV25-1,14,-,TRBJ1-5,CASSGDIHNQPQHF
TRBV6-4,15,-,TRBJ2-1,CAGSDSASSYNEQFF
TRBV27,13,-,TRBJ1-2,CASSQGQGFSYTF
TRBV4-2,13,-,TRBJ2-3,CASSQDRGDTQYF
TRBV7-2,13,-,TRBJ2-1,CASSTGLYNEQLF
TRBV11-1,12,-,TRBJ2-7,CASSLVRDEQYF
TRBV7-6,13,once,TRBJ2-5,CASSKGTAETQYF
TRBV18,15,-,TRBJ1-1,CASSPLDSENTEAFF
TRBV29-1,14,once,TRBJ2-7,CSVEERNRFYEQYF
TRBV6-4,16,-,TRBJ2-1,CASSDEPLAAYNEQFF